The T cell receptor (beta chain) described here comes from a study of cytomegalovirus exposure and HLA in healthy donors. Study context: Among approximately 400 genotyped donors, approximately 80% fell in the Caucasian-associated ancestry cluster.

In the PCR, 60 Vbeta and 13 Jbeta primers were used. The table came from immunoSEQ multiplex PCR; TCRdb's copy has only in-frame clones and leaves some out. The profile shows 150,000 to 200,000 clones, approximately 80% of them singletons. The ends were cut back, 0 bases at V and 0 bases at J, with 12 bases in the middle. CDR1 SNHLY and CDR2 FYNNEI come from the germline V gene. The CDR3 has 16 residues. V gene TRBV2 combines with J gene TRBJ2-7, with a possible D match to TRBD2 (7 bases). The specimen was PBMCs. The sequence derives from a woman in her thirties or forties in good health and CMV-seronegative. The CDR3 DNA is TGTGCCAGCAGTGAAGCAAGGGGGGGCAGCTCCTACGAGCAGTACTTC. Protein product: CASSEARGGSSYEQYF.